The clone carrying this T cell receptor beta chain was recorded a few times. The sample comes from a study of blood T cell repertoires in COVID-19. The data were produced by immunoSEQ multiplex PCR, yet TCRdb's version contains in-frame clones alone and is incomplete. The data contain about 160,000 clones, approximately 80% of them singletons. This CDR3 has 17 residues. Germline loops: CDR1 LNHDA, CDR2 SQIVND (reference sequence). Deletions cut 5 bases from V and 2 bases from J, with 20 bases between. This chain joins TRBV19 and TRBJ2-3; D is possibly TRBD2 (6 bases). The sequence was obtained from a man aged 35 to 55 who had recovered from COVID-19. The sequencing sample was made of PBMCs or T cells enriched from blood (not recorded which). The CDR3 coding sequence is TGTGCCAGTAGTGCCTCGGGGAGGCGTGCCCACACAGATACGCAGTATTTT. This encodes CASSASGRRAHTDTQYF.